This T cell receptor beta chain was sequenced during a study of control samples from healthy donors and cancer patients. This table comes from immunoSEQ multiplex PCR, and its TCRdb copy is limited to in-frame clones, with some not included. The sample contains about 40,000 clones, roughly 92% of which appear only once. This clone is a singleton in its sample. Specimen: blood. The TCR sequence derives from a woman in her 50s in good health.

The CDR3 protein is CSVEDNRVGYGYTF. DNA for the CDR3: TGCAGCGTTGAAGATAACAGGGTCGGCTATGGCTACACCTTC. V gene TRBV29-1 combines with J gene TRBJ1-2; D may be TRBD1 (6 bases). Germline CDR1 is SQVTM and CDR2 is ANQGSEA. The CDR3 is 14 amino acids. V was shortened by 0 bases and J by 4 bases, with 12 bases between the two germline ends.